These 24 T cell receptor beta chains were sequenced from one sample in a study of T cell responses to AZD1222 COVID-19 vaccine. Using immunoSEQ multiplex PCR, the repertoire was profiled, and TCRdb retains in-frame clones only, with some absent. The data contain 75,000 to 100,000 clones, approximately 91% of them seen just once; the ten biggest clones take up around 5.8%. The sample here was peripheral blood, taken on day 0 of AZD1222 vaccination. The receptors were gathered from an adult in good health.

V gene TRBV27 combines with J gene TRBJ2-3; TRBD1 agrees at 10 bases. V was clipped by 5 bases and J by 3 bases; unmatched bases: 5. The CDR3 is 15 residues long. CDR1 and CDR2 (germline): MNHEY, SMNVEV (reference sequence). CDR3 sequence (DNA): TGTGCCAGCAGTCCGAGACAGGGGGCGACAGATACGCAGTATTTT. Its translation: CASSPRQGATDTQYF.

The CDR3 DNA is TGTGCCAGCCTGGGGGCGGGACAGAACCAAGAGACCCAGTACTTC. Translated, it gives CASLGAGQNQETQYF. This sequence joins TRBV28 and TRBJ2-5, with D possibly matching TRBD1 (7 bases). V shed 8 bases and J shed 0 bases, with 16 bases lying between them. CDR1 and CDR2 from the germline V gene are MDHEN and SYDVKM. The CDR3 has 15 residues.

This rearrangement joins TRBV4-1 to TRBJ1-5; TRBD1 aligns across 7 bases. Germline CDR1 and CDR2: MGHRA and YSYEKL. The CDR3 sequence is 15 residues long. After removal of 6 bases from V and 1 base from J, the junction contained 6 bases not matched to a gene. Here the CDR3 DNA reads TGCGCCAGCAGTCAGACAGGGTTGAGCAATCAGCCCCAGCATTTT. Its translation is CASSQTGLSNQPQHF.

This clone was picked up one time. V gene TRBV30 combines with J gene TRBJ1-1; 8 nucleotides line up with TRBD1. Per the germline V gene, CDR1 is GTSNPN and CDR2 is SVGIG (reference sequence). With V trimmed by 2 bases and J by 6 bases, 8 bases remained unmatched. The CDR3 totals 14 residues. The CDR3 region is CAWSFRTGRAEAFF. CDR3 nucleotide sequence: TGTGCCTGGAGTTTTCGGACAGGGCGGGCTGAAGCTTTCTTT. Full variable domain (rest looked up from reference TRBV30 and TRBJ1-1): SQTIHQWPATLVQPVGSPLSLECTVEGTSNPNLYWYRQAAGRGLQLLFYSVGIGQISSEVPQNLSASRPQDRQFILSSKKLLLSDSGFYLCAWSFRTGRAEAFFGQGTRLTVV.

V usage is TRBV28 and J usage is TRBJ1-1; no reliable D call. Trimming shortened V by 2 bases and J by 6 bases, and 13 bases separated the two germline ends. In germline, CDR1 is MDHEN, CDR2 SYDVKM. The CDR3 spans 14 residues. The CDR3 DNA reads TGTGCCAGCAGTTTAAGTTCTTTGGTGGCTGAAGCTTTCTTT. Amino acids: CASSLSSLVAEAFF.

The chain is built from TRBV19 and TRBJ1-2; TRBD1 matches at 8 bases. The germline CDR1 and CDR2 sequences are LNHDA and SQIVND (reference sequence). The CDR3 is 12 residues long. V lost 7 bases, J lost 5 bases, and 3 bases stayed unmatched. The CDR3 bases are TGTGCCAGTATGGACAGGGAATATGGCTACACCTTC. As protein: CASMDREYGYTF.

This chain uses TRBV28 with TRBJ2-6; possibly TRBD2 for D (6 bases). The CDR3 sequence is 15 residues long. Germline CDR1 reads MDHEN; CDR2 reads SYDVKM. V lost 8 bases and J 4 bases, leaving 15 bases between the germline ends. CDR3 region: CASDGGTGGANVLTF. DNA for the CDR3: TGTGCCAGCGACGGGGGAACGGGCGGGGCCAACGTCCTGACTTTC.

The J gene is TRBJ1-1, the V gene TRBV27; D not resolved. The CDR3 loop spans 14 amino acids. Germline assignment: CDR1 MNHEY and CDR2 SMNVEV (reference sequence). V lost 8 bases to trimming and J lost 4 bases, with 17 bases between them. The CDR3 spells CASSPKGGRTEAFF. The CDR3 region has the DNA TGTGCCAGCTCCCCCAAGGGCGGACGCACTGAAGCTTTCTTT.

This chain joins TRBV27 and TRBJ1-6; the D is unclear. V lost 2 bases and J 5 bases, leaving 7 bases between the germline ends. The length of the CDR3 is 14 residues. Germline V gene lookup returns CDR1 MNHEY and CDR2 SMNVEV (reference sequence). The CDR3 bases are TGTGCCAGCAGTTTAAGGTTCGATAATTCACCCCTCCACTTT. It is translated as CASSLRFDNSPLHF.

The chain couples TRBV18 to TRBJ2-7; 9 bases are a match to TRBD1. V shed 6 bases, J shed 6 bases, and the junction held 6 bases outside the gene matches. Germline V gene data show CDR1 as KGHSH and CDR2 as LQKENI. CDR3 size: 13 residues. The CDR3 DNA follows: TGTGCCAGCTCCCCCGGGACAGGGCCCGAGCAGTACTTC. Protein sequence: CASSPGTGPEQYF.

J is TRBJ2-7 and V is TRBV25-1; D is undetermined. The CDR3 consists of 13 residues. Germline CDR1 and CDR2: MGHDK and SYGVNS. Trimming shortened V by 4 bases and J by 7 bases, and 14 bases separated the two germline ends. The CDR3 is CASSGWYGYEQYF. CDR3 nucleotide sequence: TGTGCCAGCAGTGGCTGGTACGGTTATGAGCAGTACTTC.

This chain links TRBV30 with TRBJ2-7; unclear D gene. The CDR3 covers 15 residues. V was pared by 0 bases and J by 5 bases, with 17 bases between. Per the germline V gene, CDR1 is GTSNPN and CDR2 is SVGIG (reference sequence). CDR3 in DNA: TGTGCCTGGAGTGTACCCCGGCAAAACTGGGACGAGCAGTACTTC. Its translation is CAWSVPRQNWDEQYF.

The V call is TRBV6-5, the J call TRBJ1-4; D not resolved. V was pared by 6 bases and J by 0 bases, with 11 bases between. Germline loops: CDR1 MNHEY, CDR2 SVGAGI. The CDR3 consists of 15 residues. CDR3 region: CASSPTRSTNEKLFF. The CDR3 bases are TGTGCCAGCAGCCCCACCCGATCAACTAATGAAAAACTGTTTTTT.

The chain's CDR3 is CASSSNRAQPQHF. The CDR3, as DNA: TGTGCCAGCAGTTCTAACAGGGCTCAGCCCCAGCATTTT. J is TRBJ1-5 and V is TRBV6-2 or TRBV6-3, with a weak D call TRBD1 (6 bases). The CDR3 length is 13 residues. The V and J ends lost 4 bases and 6 bases respectively, with 10 bases between them. The germline CDR1 and CDR2 sequences are MNHEY and SVGEGT.

V is TRBV28 and J is TRBJ2-7; D is perhaps TRBD1 (5 bases). This CDR3 contains 14 residues. The V end lost 5 bases, the J end lost 2 bases, and 13 bases lay between the germline ends. Germline loops: CDR1 MDHEN, CDR2 SYDVKM. CDR3 sequence reads: CASSPNRTPYEQYF. Written as DNA, the CDR3 is TGTGCCAGCAGTCCGAACAGGACCCCCTACGAGCAGTACTTC.

V is TRBV5-1 and J is TRBJ1-1; the match to TRBD1 covers 7 bases. J was trimmed by 2 bases and V by 4 bases; bases with no gene match: 5. Germline CDR1 reads SGHRS; CDR2 reads YFSETQ. The CDR3 covers 14 residues. The CDR3 coding sequence is TGCGCCAGCAGCGCCACAGGGGAAAACACTGAAGCTTTCTTT. Amino acids: CASSATGENTEAFF.

The chain links TRBV4-3 to TRBJ2-2, with TRBD2 as a possible D gene (6 bases). Germline CDR1 and CDR2: LGHNA and YSLEER. V shed 4 bases and J shed 4 bases, with 16 bases lying between them. The CDR3 is made up of 16 amino acids. CDR3 amino acids: CASSLLARGGTGELFF. CDR3 nucleotide sequence: TGCGCCAGCAGCCTCCTAGCGAGGGGTGGCACCGGGGAGCTGTTTTTT.

The chain has TRBV7-8 and TRBJ2-3, with a weak D call TRBD2 (5 bases). The CDR3 sequence is 13 residues long. CDR1 is SGHVS and CDR2 is FQNEAQ in the germline V gene. Between the trimmed V and J ends, which lost 0 bases and 6 bases, there was a span of 7 bases. The CDR3 here is CASSLAGGDTQYF. The CDR3 DNA follows: TGTGCCAGCAGCTTAGCTGGCGGGGATACGCAGTATTTT.

The rearrangement links TRBV6-5 to TRBJ1-1, with a tentative D call TRBD1 (6 bases). CDR1 and CDR2 from the germline V gene are MNHEY and SVGAGI. Deletions cut 7 bases from V and 1 base from J, with 16 bases between. This CDR3 is 15 amino acids long. The DNA of the CDR3 is TGTGCCAGCAACACCCGGACAGCCTCGAACACTGAAGCTTTCTTT. Protein product: CASNTRTASNTEAFF.

The chain uses TRBV11-2 and TRBJ1-1; D might be TRBD1 (5 bases). V was clipped by 5 bases and J by 3 bases, with 13 bases between them. Germline-derived CDR1 and CDR2 are SGHAT and FQNNGV. The CDR3 spans 14 residues. The CDR3 reads CASSPGGADTEAFF. The CDR3, as DNA: TGTGCCAGCAGCCCAGGCGGGGCAGACACTGAAGCTTTCTTT.

The gene calls are TRBV6-5 and TRBJ1-3; D is uncertain. Deletions cut 10 bases from V and 1 base from J, with 14 bases between. Germline values: CDR1 MNHEY, CDR2 SVGAGI. The CDR3 covers 14 residues. CDR3 coding DNA: TGTGCCACCGCTCCCGGGTTTTCTGGAAACACCATATATTTT. Its translation is CATAPGFSGNTIYF.

This clone was seen a single time. The V call is TRBV9, the J call TRBJ2-1, with 15 positions matching TRBD2. Germline CDR1 is SGDLS and CDR2 is YYNGEE. V lost 4 bases and J lost 8; bases outside the gene matches: 10. This CDR3 is 17 amino acids long. The CDR3 nucleotides are TGTGCCAGCAGCCCGCGGACTAGCGGGAGGGTTTTGGATGAGCAGTTCTTC. Translated, it gives CASSPRTSGRVLDEQFF.

The chain has TRBV7-2 and TRBJ1-2, with D possibly matching TRBD1 (6 bases). This CDR3 region has 18 residues. Trimming removed 2 bases from V and 0 bases from J, with 19 bases in between. Looked up from germline, CDR1 is SGHTA and CDR2 is FQGNSA. CDR3 sequence reads: CASSLTSRGRPPNYGYTF. The CDR3 coding sequence is TGTGCCAGCAGCTTAACGTCCAGGGGTCGACCTCCTAACTATGGCTACACCTTC. The complete variable domain, with remaining parts taken from reference TRBV7-2 and TRBJ1-2, reads GAGVSQSPSNKVTEKGKDVELRCDPISGHTALYWYRQSLGQGLEFLIYFQGNSAPDKSGLPSDRFSAERTGGSVSTLTIQRTQQEDSAVYLCASSLTSRGRPPNYGYTFGSGTRLTVV.

The CDR3 nucleotides are TGTGCCAGCGGGAGAATAGATACGCAGTATTTT. It codes for CASGRIDTQYF. The rearrangement links TRBV6-5 to TRBJ2-3; D is possibly TRBD2 (5 bases). The CDR3 covers 11 residues. Germline V lookup: CDR1 MNHEY, CDR2 SVGAGI. The V end was cut by 8 bases, the J end by 5 bases, with 8 bases between.